Following are 29 T cell receptor beta chains from one sample sequenced in a study of cytomegalovirus exposure and HLA in healthy donors. Both 60 Vbeta primers and 13 Jbeta primers went into the PCR. The protocol was immunoSEQ multiplex PCR, while the TCRdb copy is restricted to in-frame clones and leaves out a portion. The repertoire consists of around 140,000 clones, with approximately 80% occurring once and the leading ten covering 1.3% to 1.5%. Sample: PBMCs. Receptor source: a female donor in good health and CMV-seronegative.

V and J are TRBV27 and TRBJ1-1; 7 nucleotides align to TRBD1. This CDR3 has 13 residues. CDR1 and CDR2 (germline): MNHEY, SMNVEV (reference sequence). With V trimmed by 5 bases and J by 1 base, 1 base remained unmatched. The CDR3 protein is CASSPGGNTEAFF. The CDR3 DNA reads as TGTGCCAGCAGTCCAGGGGGGAACACTGAAGCTTTCTTT.

Turning to this clone: One end of the junction fails to match germline, which may point to a read error. V and J are TRBV7-9 and TRBJ2-7; 7 positions agree with TRBD1. The CDR3 loop spans 12 amino acids. Germline values: CDR1 SEHNR, CDR2 FQNEAQ (reference sequence). This CDR3 reads CASSSQGDEQNF. For the CDR3, the DNA is TGTGCCAGCAGCTCGCAGGGGGACGAGCAGAACTTC.

The gene calls are TRBV28 and TRBJ2-5, with TRBD2 matching 11 bases. The J call could be wrong; TRBJ2-7 is a better fit for the DNA end. Germline CDR1 is MDHEN and CDR2 is SYDVKM. This CDR3 contains 15 residues. CDR3 sequence: CASSVAGGGGYEQYF. The CDR3 nucleotides read TGTGCCAGCAGTGTAGCGGGAGGGGGTGGATACGAGCAGTACTTC.

The rearrangement joins TRBV25-1 to TRBJ2-3; weak D call: TRBD2 (5 bases). Germline CDR1 MGHDK, CDR2 SYGVNS. The length of the CDR3 is 17 residues. The V and J ends lost 2 bases and 2 bases respectively, with 17 bases between them. The CDR3 DNA reads TGTGCCAGCAGTGAAAGTGTAGGCGGGCTTCCCACAGATACGCAGTATTTT. It is translated as CASSESVGGLPTDTQYF.

The rearrangement links TRBV29-1 to TRBJ1-1; no clear D gene. V lost 3 bases to trimming and J lost 5 bases, with 13 bases between them. This CDR3 spans 13 amino acids. Germline V lookup: CDR1 SQVTM, CDR2 ANQGSEA. CDR3 bases: TGCAGCGTTGATCGGGAGCGGGAAACTGAAGCTTTCTTT. Residues: CSVDRERETEAFF.

The chain joins TRBV13 to TRBJ2-7; 10 bases are a match to TRBD2. V was clipped by 1 base and J by 4 bases; unmatched bases: 13. This CDR3 region has 18 residues. Germline V lookup: CDR1 PRHDT, CDR2 FYEKMQ (reference sequence). The CDR3 is CASSLAHGGLAVFYEQYF. CDR3 nucleotide sequence: TGTGCCAGCAGCTTAGCTCACGGCGGACTAGCGGTTTTTTACGAGCAGTACTTC.

The CDR3: CASSEQGGSYNEQFF. The CDR3 DNA follows: TGTGCCAGCAGTGAACAGGGCGGCTCCTACAATGAGCAGTTCTTC. This chain connects TRBV6-1 to TRBJ2-1, with D perhaps TRBD1 (5 bases). The V end was cut by 2 bases, the J end by 0 bases, with 8 bases between. Germline lookup yields CDR1 MNHNS and CDR2 SASEGT. The CDR3 consists of 15 residues.

The rearrangement links TRBV28 to TRBJ2-6; 7 bases match TRBD1. The V segment lost 6 bases and the J segment 4 bases; nucleotides outside the gene matches: 9. Looked up from germline, CDR1 is MDHEN and CDR2 is SYDVKM. This CDR3 is built from 16 residues. As DNA, the CDR3 is TGTGCCAGCAGCCCACAAGGGGGCGCCGGGGCCAACGTCCTGACTTTC. It is translated as CASSPQGGAGANVLTF. Combining the CDR3 with reference TRBV28 and TRBJ2-6 gives the whole variable domain DVKVTQSSRYLVKRTGEKVFLECVQDMDHENMFWYRQDPGLGLRLIYFSYDVKMKEKGDIPEGYSVSREKKERFSLILESASTNQTSMYLCASSPQGGAGANVLTFGAGSRLTVL.

This clone was seen only a few times. The chain carries TRBV2 and TRBJ2-7; 8 bases match TRBD1. Germline values: CDR1 SNHLY, CDR2 FYNNEI. The CDR3 covers 13 residues. With V trimmed by 1 base and J by 7 bases, 3 bases remained unmatched. The CDR3 region has the DNA TGTGCCAGCAGTGAAGGACAGGGGCGAGAGCAGTACTTC. This translates into CASSEGQGREQYF. The whole variable domain, remainder taken from reference TRBV2 and TRBJ2-7, is EPEVTQTPSHQVTQMGQEVILRCVPISNHLYFYWYRQILGQKVEFLVSFYNNEISEKSEIFDDQFSVERPDGSNFTLKIRSTKLEDSAMYFCASSEGQGREQYFGPGTRLTVT.

The chain links TRBV6-5 to TRBJ2-3, with D perhaps TRBD2 (5 bases). The germline gives CDR1 MNHEY, CDR2 SVGAGI. This CDR3 contains 13 residues. Trimming pared 4 bases from V and 3 bases from J, leaving 8 bases between. The CDR3 bases are TGTGCCAGCAGTTGGACGGGGACAGATACGCAGTATTTT. Translated: CASSWTGTDTQYF.

The genes are TRBV19 and TRBJ2-3; 8 bases agree with TRBD2. Germline V gene lookup returns CDR1 LNHDA and CDR2 SQIVND (reference sequence). The V segment lost 5 bases and the J segment 3 bases; nucleotides outside the gene matches: 7. This CDR3 is 15 amino acids long. CDR3: CASSESGRGTDTQYF. The CDR3 DNA sequence: TGTGCCAGTAGTGAAAGCGGGAGAGGGACAGATACGCAGTATTTT.

This chain links TRBV5-6 with TRBJ2-7; a possible D gene is TRBD1 (5 bases). The CDR3 consists of 12 residues. CDR1 is SGHDT and CDR2 is YYEEEE in the germline V gene. With 4 bases removed from V and 4 bases from J, the gap between germline ends came to 9 bases. CDR3 in DNA: TGTGCCAGCAGCCTTACAGGTTACGAGCAGTACTTC. Translating gives CASSLTGYEQYF.

The chain carries TRBV6-5 and TRBJ2-3, with 8 bases aligning to TRBD1. From germline, CDR1 is MNHEY and CDR2 SVGAGI. The CDR3 contains 14 residues. J gave up 4 bases and V 5 bases, and 5 bases lay outside the gene matches. The CDR3 protein is CASSRRGRPDTQYF. CDR3 nucleotide sequence: TGTGCCAGCAGTCGCAGGGGGCGCCCAGATACGCAGTATTTT.

CDR3 loop: CASSLAGVSSYEQYF. DNA of the CDR3: TGTGCCAGCAGCTTAGCGGGAGTATCTTCCTACGAGCAGTACTTC. The chain combines TRBV11-2 with TRBJ2-7; possibly TRBD2 for D (6 bases). CDR3 length: 15 amino acids. V lost 1 base, J lost 1 base, and 11 bases lay in between. Looked up from germline, CDR1 is SGHAT and CDR2 is FQNNGV.

The rearrangement joins TRBV4-2 to TRBJ2-5, with TRBD2 matching over 7 bases. The CDR3 runs to 18 residues. In germline, CDR1 is LGHNA, CDR2 YNFKEQ. V lost 0 bases to trimming and J lost 4 bases; unmatched junction nucleotides: 14. The CDR3: CASSQDISASGRGETQYF. CDR3 DNA: TGTGCCAGCAGCCAAGATATAAGCGCTAGCGGACGGGGAGAGACCCAGTACTTC.

The V call is TRBV18, the J call TRBJ2-1; D remains unclear. Trimming took off 2 bases at V and 7 bases at J, with 12 bases between the two ends. From germline, CDR1 is KGHSH and CDR2 LQKENI. CDR3 length: 14 amino acids. Written as DNA, the CDR3 is TGTGCCAGCTCACCAACCTACCCCCCGAATGAGCAGTTCTTC. This encodes CASSPTYPPNEQFF.

The chain is built from TRBV27 and TRBJ2-7; 9 bases line up with TRBD2. The CDR3 spans 14 residues. Trimming removed 4 bases from V and 7 bases from J; junction bases left unmatched: 8. Germline CDR1 and CDR2: MNHEY and SMNVEV (reference sequence). The CDR3 loop is CASSYAGLAGEQYF. DNA of the CDR3: TGTGCCAGCAGTTACGCGGGGCTAGCGGGGGAGCAGTACTTC.

On this clone itself: An end of the junction does not agree with germline; a read error may underlie this. Here the CDR3 reads CASSLRQGHAYEQYF. CDR3 DNA sequence: TGTGCTAGCAGCTTAAGGCAGGGTCATGCCTACGAGCAGTACTTC. The J gene is TRBJ2-7, the V gene TRBV7-7; possible D gene TRBD1, 5 bases. The CDR3 extends over 15 amino acids. Germline values: CDR1 SSHAT, CDR2 FNYEAQ (reference sequence).

The chain joins TRBV28 to TRBJ1-5, with D perhaps matching TRBD1 (6 bases). Germline CDR1 reads MDHEN; CDR2 reads SYDVKM. The CDR3 sequence is 15 residues long. V was shortened by 10 bases and J by 5 bases, with 21 bases between the two germline ends. In DNA, the CDR3 is TGTGCCACCACTTCCTGGGGGCAGGAGGATCAGCCCCAGCATTTT. Its protein is CATTSWGQEDQPQHF.

The rearrangement links TRBV10-3 to TRBJ2-5; 7 bases agree with TRBD2. This CDR3 spans 13 amino acids. From germline, CDR1 is ENHRY and CDR2 SYGVKD. Trimming cost V 9 bases and J 5 bases; bases outside gene matches: 9. CDR3 coding DNA: TGTGCCATAGGGAGCGGGAATCGGGAGACCCAGTACTTC. It specifies CAIGSGNRETQYF.

The chain employs TRBV18 and TRBJ2-2; the D is unclear. The germline V gene has CDR1 KGHSH and CDR2 LQKENI. The CDR3 totals 12 residues. Trimming took 6 bases from V and 4 from J, leaving 6 bases between them. The CDR3, as DNA: TGTGCCAGCTCCTCCCCCACCGGGGAGCTGTTTTTT. It is translated as CASSSPTGELFF.

The chain joins TRBV6-6 to TRBJ2-1, with 10 bases identical to TRBD2. Unmatched junction bases numbered 6, after V lost 10 bases and J lost 9 bases. The CDR3 loop spans 12 amino acids. Germline CDR1 reads MNHNY; CDR2 reads SVGAGI (reference sequence). The CDR3 DNA sequence: TGTGCCATTACCCAGCGGGGGGGTGAGCAGTTCTTC. Its translation is CAITQRGGEQFF.

This clone came up a few times. Different DNA sequences within this sample yield the same CDR3. The J gene is TRBJ2-5, the V gene TRBV5-1; 7 bases map to TRBD2. The germline gives CDR1 SGHRS, CDR2 YFSETQ. This CDR3 has 14 amino acids. J gave up 3 bases and V 0 bases, and 2 bases lay outside the gene matches. The CDR3 DNA reads as TGCGCCAGCAGCTTGGTGGCGGGGGAAGAGACCCAGTACTTC. Its protein product is CASSLVAGEETQYF.

CDR3 in DNA: TGTGCCACCCGGCACGGGGGCACAGATACGCAGTATTTT. Translating it yields CATRHGGTDTQYF. This chain links TRBV15 with TRBJ2-3; TRBD2 is a possible D gene (5 bases). The CDR3 consists of 13 residues. Germline assignment: CDR1 LNHNV and CDR2 YYDKDF (reference sequence). V lost 8 bases to trimming and J lost 1 base, with 10 bases between them.

V gene TRBV7-9 combines with J gene TRBJ2-7, with 7 bases fitting TRBD2. Germline V gene lookup returns CDR1 SEHNR and CDR2 FQNEAQ (reference sequence). The CDR3 covers 16 residues. V lost 1 base, J lost 0 bases, and 6 bases stayed unmatched. DNA of the CDR3: TGTGCCAGCAGCTTAGACCTGGGAGGGGTCTCCTACGAGCAGTACTTC. Encoded protein: CASSLDLGGVSYEQYF. The whole variable domain, filled in from reference TRBV7-9 and TRBJ2-7, reads DTGVSQNPRHKITKRGQNVTFRCDPISEHNRLYWYRQTLGQGPEFLTYFQNEAQLEKSRLLSDRFSAERPKGSFSTLEIQRTEQGDSAMYLCASSLDLGGVSYEQYFGPGTRLTVT.

The chain couples TRBV28 to TRBJ1-4; D unresolved. This CDR3 is 14 amino acids long. Germline CDR1 MDHEN, CDR2 SYDVKM. Trimming shortened V by 6 bases and J by 0 bases, and 8 bases separated the two germline ends. The CDR3 is CASSERATNEKLFF. The CDR3 nucleotides read TGTGCCAGCAGCGAAAGAGCAACTAATGAAAAACTGTTTTTT.

CDR3 sequence (DNA): TGTGCCAGCAGTGAATTACGCTATAGCAATCAGCCCCAGCATTTT. Its protein product is CASSELRYSNQPQHF. The rearrangement joins TRBV6-1 to TRBJ1-5; D is ambiguous. The germline V gene has CDR1 MNHNS and CDR2 SASEGT. V was shortened by 2 bases and J by 0 bases, with 8 bases between the two germline ends. The CDR3 extends over 15 amino acids.

The rearrangement joins TRBV27 to TRBJ2-5, with TRBD2 matching over 8 bases. The CDR3 spans 14 residues. Germline V gives CDR1 MNHEY, CDR2 SMNVEV (reference sequence). Trimming removed 2 bases from V and 4 bases from J; junction bases left unmatched: 3. In DNA, the CDR3 is TGTGCCAGCAGTTTACGGGGGGGAGGAGAGACCCAGTACTTC. Translating it yields CASSLRGGGETQYF.

V usage is TRBV7-3 and J usage is TRBJ2-7; 7 nucleotides line up with TRBD2. Germline CDR1 and CDR2: SGHTA and FQGTGA. The ends lost 6 bases at V and 0 bases at J; junction bases unmatched: 5. This CDR3 comprises 14 residues. The CDR3 loop reads CASRTSPTSYEQYF. The CDR3 DNA sequence: TGTGCCAGCAGGACTAGCCCGACCTCCTACGAGCAGTACTTC.